The 23 T cell receptor beta chains below were found in one sample sequenced in a study of somatic mutations in cytotoxic T cells in rheumatoid arthritis. TCRdb keeps only in-frame clones here, not all; method: immunoSEQ multiplex PCR. The sample has 12,000 or so clones; roughly four fifths are singletons. Sequences were obtained from CD8+ T cells sorted from blood. The source is a woman aged 60-70 years in good health.

As regards this clone: An end of the junction does not agree with germline; a read error may underlie this. This chain uses TRBV6-4 with TRBJ1-1; tentatively, D is TRBD1 (5 bases). The CDR3 covers 11 residues. Per germline, CDR1 MRHNA and CDR2 SNTAGT. CDR3 nucleotide sequence: TGTGCCAGCAGTGTCCCCCGGGGGGTTTCATTT. This encodes CASSVPRGVSF.

This clone was seen a handful of times. This same CDR3 is encoded by further DNA sequences in the sample. J is TRBJ2-7 and V is TRBV13; D possibly corresponds to TRBD1 (5 bases). V was trimmed by 6 bases and J by 4 bases, leaving 16 bases between them. CDR3 length equals 14 residues. The germline V gene has CDR1 PRHDT and CDR2 FYEKMQ (reference sequence). The CDR3 DNA reads as TGTGCCAGCAGTGATGGGGCGGCCGGATACGAGCAGTACTTC. It specifies CASSDGAAGYEQYF.

The V call is TRBV28, the J call TRBJ2-5; perhaps TRBD2 as D (5 bases). The germline CDR1 and CDR2 sequences are MDHEN and SYDVKM. The CDR3 consists of 13 residues. V was cut by 3 bases and J by 5 bases, with 10 bases left in between. The CDR3 bases are TGTGCCAGCAGTTTTGGAGGCTATGAGACCCAGTACTTC. Translation: CASSFGGYETQYF.

The chain recombines TRBV28 with TRBJ2-1; 10 bases agree with TRBD1. CDR1 and CDR2 from the germline V gene are MDHEN and SYDVKM. The CDR3 totals 19 residues. Trimming cost V 5 bases and J 1 base; bases outside gene matches: 14. DNA for the CDR3: TGTGCCAGCAGTCCCCTGACCGATGGACAGGGGGTTTCCTACAATGAGCAGTTCTTC. It codes for CASSPLTDGQGVSYNEQFF.

The chain employs TRBV5-1 and TRBJ1-1, with D hard to call. The germline V gene encodes CDR1 SGHRS and CDR2 YFSETQ. The CDR3 contains 14 residues. V was pared by 4 bases and J by 6 bases, with 16 bases between. In DNA form, the CDR3 reads TGCGCCAGCAGCACCCCGGGAGAGTTTTCTGAAGCTTTCTTT. Amino acids: CASSTPGEFSEAFF. The whole variable domain, remainder taken from reference TRBV5-1 and TRBJ1-1, is KAGVTQTPRYLIKTRGQQVTLSCSPISGHRSVSWYQQTPGQGLQFLFEYFSETQRNKGNFPGRFSGRQFSNSRSEMNVSTLELGDSALYLCASSTPGEFSEAFFGQGTRLTVV.

The chain has TRBV7-9 and TRBJ1-1; possibly TRBD1 for D (5 bases). The CDR3 spans 16 residues. Trimming cost V 10 bases and J 1 base, with 22 bases left between them. Germline CDR1 SEHNR, CDR2 FQNEAQ (reference sequence). The CDR3, as DNA: TGTGCCACCAGGCGCGTAGAAGGGGTGGAGAACACTGAAGCTTTCTTT. Amino acids: CATRRVEGVENTEAFF. Supplemented by reference TRBV7-9 and TRBJ1-1, the full variable domain reads DTGVSQNPRHKITKRGQNVTFRCDPISEHNRLYWYRQTLGQGPEFLTYFQNEAQLEKSRLLSDRFSAERPKGSFSTLEIQRTEQGDSAMYLCATRRVEGVENTEAFFGQGTRLTVV.

This clone was seen just once. The chain combines TRBV28 with TRBJ2-1; 13 bases fit TRBD2. The germline V gene encodes CDR1 MDHEN and CDR2 SYDVKM. This CDR3 region has 19 residues. The V and J ends lost 4 bases and 0 bases, in that order; junction bases with no gene match: 9. CDR3 bases: TGTGCCAGCAGTTCACCCGGGACTAGCGGGAAGAGCTCCTACAATGAGCAGTTCTTC. Encoded protein: CASSSPGTSGKSSYNEQFF.

The rearrangement joins TRBV27 to TRBJ1-2, with TRBD1 matching 10 bases. There are 15 residues in the CDR3. The germline V gene encodes CDR1 MNHEY and CDR2 SMNVEV (reference sequence). Trimming cost V 3 bases and J 0 bases; bases outside gene matches: 1. CDR3 sequence reads: CASSLTGGSNYGYTF. Here the CDR3 DNA reads TGTGCCAGCAGTTTGACAGGGGGCTCTAACTATGGCTACACCTTC.

The rearrangement joins TRBV7-9 to TRBJ2-5, with a tentative D call TRBD1 (5 bases). The germline V gene encodes CDR1 SEHNR and CDR2 FQNEAQ (reference sequence). V lost 2 bases to trimming and J lost 5 bases, with 15 bases between them. The CDR3 length is 15 residues. CDR3 loop: CASSLFRAPWETQYF. In DNA form, the CDR3 reads TGTGCCAGCAGCTTATTCAGGGCCCCTTGGGAGACCCAGTACTTC.

The sample holds one count of this clone. The sample carries other DNA sequences with the same CDR3. This rearrangement joins TRBV6-1 to TRBJ2-1; D ambiguous. The CDR3 has 11 amino acids. Trimming cost V 3 bases and J 10 bases, with 7 bases left between them. The V gene's germline CDR1 is MNHNS and CDR2 SASEGT. The CDR3 reads CASSDGAEQFF. CDR3 nucleotide sequence: TGTGCCAGCAGTGACGGTGCGGAGCAGTTCTTC.

The chain recombines TRBV7-3 with TRBJ2-7; TRBD1 agrees at 7 bases. The V gene's germline CDR1 is SGHTA and CDR2 FQGTGA. Germline trimming cut 4 bases from V and 7 bases from J; bases unmatched to any gene: 4. The CDR3 runs to 12 residues. The CDR3: CASSSTGEEQYF. The CDR3 region has the DNA TGTGCCAGCAGCTCAACAGGGGAAGAGCAGTACTTC. The full variable domain, with the rest looked up from reference TRBV7-3 and TRBJ2-7, is GAGVSQTPSNKVTEKGKYVELRCDPISGHTALYWYRQSLGQGPEFLIYFQGTGAADDSGLPNDRFFAVRPEGSVSTLKIQRTERGDSAVYLCASSSTGEEQYFGPGTRLTVT.

The CDR3 spells CAWSVGQGTEAFF. CDR3 sequence (DNA): TGTGCCTGGAGTGTCGGGCAGGGCACTGAAGCTTTCTTT. The chain couples TRBV30 to TRBJ1-1; tentatively, D is TRBD1 (5 bases). This CDR3 comprises 13 residues. Germline CDR1 reads GTSNPN; CDR2 reads SVGIG (reference sequence). The ends were cut back, 0 bases at V and 4 bases at J, with 9 bases in the middle.

This sequence joins TRBV7-8 and TRBJ2-5; no clear D gene. CDR3 length: 12 amino acids. Germline V gene data show CDR1 as SGHVS and CDR2 as FQNEAQ. The ends were cut back, 3 bases at V and 1 base at J, with 3 bases in the middle. Here the CDR3 DNA reads TGTGCCAGCAGCTTGGCCCAAGAGACCCAGTACTTC. Its translation is CASSLAQETQYF.

V is TRBV29-1 and J is TRBJ2-1; 13 nucleotides agree with TRBD2. Trimming took 7 bases from V and 4 from J; bases not matched to a gene: 13. CDR3 length: 17 amino acids. Germline V gene sequence: CDR1 SQVTM, CDR2 ANQGSEA. Written as DNA, the CDR3 is TGCAGCGGAAATCCGGGACTAGCGGGGTCGATTTACAATGAGCAGTTCTTC. It is translated as CSGNPGLAGSIYNEQFF.

This clone was counted between two and nine times. The chain couples TRBV9 to TRBJ2-1, with D possibly being TRBD2 (7 bases). This CDR3 contains 15 residues. With 3 bases removed from V and 1 base from J, the gap between germline ends came to 11 bases. Germline values: CDR1 SGDLS, CDR2 YYNGEE. CDR3 residues: CASSAAGTSYNEQFF. In nucleotides, the CDR3 is TGTGCCAGCAGCGCAGCGGGGACATCCTACAATGAGCAGTTCTTC.

The chain carries TRBV5-5 and TRBJ2-7; possibly TRBD1 for D (5 bases). Trimming pared 2 bases from V and 6 bases from J, leaving 9 bases between. The germline V gene encodes CDR1 SGHKS and CDR2 YYEKEE (reference sequence). CDR3 length equals 12 residues. The CDR3 sequence: CASSLGVGEQYF. CDR3 bases: TGTGCCAGCAGCTTAGGGGTGGGCGAGCAGTACTTC.

The genes are TRBV6-5 and TRBJ2-7; TRBD2 agrees at 9 bases. The junction had 5 bases not matched to a gene; V was cut back by 5 bases and J by 0 bases. The germline CDR1 and CDR2 sequences are MNHEY and SVGAGI. The CDR3 is 15 amino acids. The CDR3 bases are TGTGCCAGCAGTCTTAGCGGGGGCAGCTCCTACGAGCAGTACTTC. Its translation: CASSLSGGSSYEQYF.

The chain is built from TRBV5-4 and TRBJ1-2; D might be TRBD1 (5 bases). This CDR3 has 14 amino acids. Trimming took off 2 bases at V and 2 bases at J, with 10 bases between the two ends. Per germline, CDR1 SGHNT and CDR2 YYREEE (reference sequence). The CDR3, as DNA: TGTGCCAGCAGCTTCGAACGGACAAACTATGGCTACACCTTC. It is translated as CASSFERTNYGYTF.

The chain employs TRBV11-3 and TRBJ2-2; 7 nucleotides match TRBD1. V shed 5 bases and J 3 bases; nucleotides not matched to a gene: 9. This CDR3 has 16 amino acids. Germline V gives CDR1 SGHNT, CDR2 YENEEA. In nucleotides, the CDR3 is TGTGCCAGCAGCCGAAGACAGGGTGAGGACACCGGGGAGCTGTTTTTT. Protein product: CASSRRQGEDTGELFF. The complete variable domain, with remaining parts taken from reference TRBV11-3 and TRBJ2-2, reads EAGVVQSPRYKIIEKKQPVAFWCNPISGHNTLYWYLQNLGQGPELLIRYENEEAVDDSQLPKDRFSAERLKGVDSTLKIQPAELGDSAVYLCASSRRQGEDTGELFFGEGSRLTVL.

The chain is built from TRBV19 and TRBJ1-1; 7 nucleotides line up with TRBD1. The V gene's germline CDR1 is LNHDA and CDR2 SQIVND (reference sequence). The CDR3 contains 14 residues. V was clipped by 6 bases and J by 4 bases; unmatched bases: 8. The CDR3 coding sequence is TGTGCCAGTAGGGAACAGGGGTGGGGCACTGAAGCTTTCTTT. Translation gives CASREQGWGTEAFF.

V usage is TRBV6-6 and J usage is TRBJ1-1; no clear D gene. Germline V CDR1 and CDR2: MNHNY, SVGAGI (reference sequence). Trimming left V 11 bases short and J 3 bases short, with 19 bases between. CDR3 size: 14 residues. CDR3 loop: CALRVFAMDTEAFF. In nucleotides, the CDR3 is TGTGCCCTCCGGGTTTTTGCTATGGACACTGAAGCTTTCTTT.

The CDR3 spells CASSLSGLAANEQFF. CDR3 bases: TGTGCCAGCAGTTTATCCGGACTAGCGGCTAATGAGCAGTTCTTC. This chain connects TRBV27 to TRBJ2-1; 10 bases are shared with TRBD2. CDR1 is MNHEY and CDR2 is SMNVEV in the germline V gene (reference sequence). The length of the CDR3 is 15 residues. The trim removed 0 bases at V and 7 bases at J, leaving 3 bases unmatched.

V and J are TRBV9 and TRBJ2-3; the D is unclear. Germline V gene sequence: CDR1 SGDLS, CDR2 YYNGEE. V lost 4 bases, J lost 3 bases, and 12 bases lay in between. This CDR3 region has 14 residues. The CDR3 DNA is TGTGCCAGCAGCCCTGCGGTCCGGACAGATACGCAGTATTTT. It specifies CASSPAVRTDTQYF.